These 21 T cell receptor beta chains originate from one sample sequenced in a study of blood T cell repertoires in COVID-19. Method: immunoSEQ multiplex PCR; TCRdb's copy keeps in-frame clones and lacks some. Among under 250,000 clones listed, 83% were seen once. Material: PBMCs or T cells enriched from blood (not recorded which). These receptors all stem from a woman aged 40 to 55 who had been exposed to COVID-19.

The chain links TRBV28 to TRBJ1-1; D might be TRBD1 (6 bases). Per germline, CDR1 MDHEN and CDR2 SYDVKM. This CDR3 region has 15 residues. The ends were cut back, 6 bases at V and 5 bases at J, with 19 bases in the middle. CDR3: CASREMGAEGTEAFF. In DNA, the CDR3 is TGTGCCAGCAGGGAGATGGGGGCTGAGGGAACTGAAGCTTTCTTT.

On this clone: A read error may account for a junction end that differs from germline. V gene TRBV7-7 combines with J gene TRBJ2-5; D might be TRBD2 (6 bases). Germline V gene data show CDR1 as SSHAT and CDR2 as FNYEAQ (reference sequence). CDR3 size: 16 residues. CDR3 nucleotides: TGTGCTAGCAGCTTAGGTCCTCTGGGGGGACAAGAGACCCAGTACTTC. Amino acids: CASSLGPLGGQETQYF.

In nucleotides, the CDR3 is TGTGCCAGCAGCCAAGTGCGGGCCCACTCCAAAAGCTCCTACAATGAGCAGTTCTTC. Protein product: CASSQVRAHSKSSYNEQFF. The V call is TRBV3-1 (or the pseudogene TRBV3-2), the J call TRBJ2-1, with TRBD2 as a possible D gene (5 bases). The CDR3 spans 19 residues. The germline CDR1 and CDR2 sequences are LGHDT and YNNKEL (reference sequence). V lost 1 base to trimming and J lost 0 bases, with 19 bases between them.

This sequence joins TRBV7-9 and TRBJ1-5; 8 bases are a match to TRBD1. CDR1 and CDR2 (germline): SEHNR, FQNEAQ (reference sequence). J lost 5 bases, V lost 3 bases, and 6 bases had no gene match. The CDR3 spans 15 residues. CDR3 region: CASSLGRGLDQPQHF. DNA of the CDR3: TGTGCCAGCAGCTTGGGCAGGGGGCTCGATCAGCCCCAGCATTTT.

The chain joins TRBV3-1 (or the pseudogene TRBV3-2) to TRBJ2-7; TRBD2 aligns across 8 bases. The trim removed 5 bases at V and 6 bases at J, leaving 3 bases unmatched. In germline, CDR1 is LGHDT, CDR2 YNNKEL (reference sequence). CDR3 length equals 12 residues. The CDR3 region is CASSFGGAEQYF. CDR3 DNA sequence: TGTGCCAGCAGCTTCGGGGGGGCCGAGCAGTACTTC.

The V gene is TRBV9, the J gene TRBJ2-1, with D tentatively TRBD2 (6 bases). Trimming left V 5 bases short and J 7 bases short, with 19 bases between. This CDR3 is built from 15 residues. The germline gives CDR1 SGDLS, CDR2 YYNGEE. DNA for the CDR3: TGTGCCAGCAGTGACGCGGGGCAGCCCCTTAATGAGCAGTTCTTC. Its translation: CASSDAGQPLNEQFF.

V and J are TRBV6-5 and TRBJ2-3, with D possibly being TRBD2 (5 bases). The germline V gene has CDR1 MNHEY and CDR2 SVGAGI. V lost 10 bases and J 1 base, leaving 12 bases between the germline ends. The CDR3 extends over 13 amino acids. The CDR3 protein is CATEGGGTDTQYF. The CDR3 coding sequence is TGTGCCACCGAGGGTGGGGGCACAGATACGCAGTATTTT.

This chain links TRBV5-1 with TRBJ1-2; perhaps TRBD1 as D (6 bases). The V gene lost 0 bases and the J gene lost 6 bases, with 12 bases spanning the gap. The germline gives CDR1 SGHRS, CDR2 YFSETQ. CDR3 length equals 14 residues. This CDR3 reads CASSLVQGRDGYTF. The DNA for the CDR3 is TGCGCCAGCAGCTTGGTCCAGGGGCGCGATGGCTACACCTTC. The whole variable domain, remainder taken from reference TRBV5-1 and TRBJ1-2, is KAGVTQTPRYLIKTRGQQVTLSCSPISGHRSVSWYQQTPGQGLQFLFEYFSETQRNKGNFPGRFSGRQFSNSRSEMNVSTLELGDSALYLCASSLVQGRDGYTFGSGTRLTVV.

The chain couples TRBV3-1 (or the pseudogene TRBV3-2) to TRBJ1-3; 7 bases fit TRBD1. V lost 6 bases to trimming and J lost 7 bases; unmatched junction nucleotides: 12. CDR1 is LGHDT and CDR2 is YNNKEL in the germline V gene (reference sequence). CDR3 size: 15 residues. CDR3 DNA: TGTGCCAGCAGGCCGGCAGCGGCAGGGGGGAACACCATATATTTT. This translates into CASRPAAAGGNTIYF.

CDR3 sequence reads: CASSRDSYSPLHF. The CDR3 DNA follows: TGTGCCAGCAGTAGGGACAGTTATTCACCCCTCCACTTT. This chain uses TRBV2 with TRBJ1-6; 7 bases are shared with TRBD1. Germline-derived CDR1 and CDR2 are SNHLY and FYNNEI. Germline trimming cut 5 bases from V and 8 bases from J; bases unmatched to any gene: 3. The length of the CDR3 is 13 residues.

The rearrangement uses TRBV27 and TRBJ2-5; 7 bases line up with TRBD2. Germline values: CDR1 MNHEY, CDR2 SMNVEV (reference sequence). The CDR3 is made up of 14 amino acids. J was trimmed by 5 bases and V by 0 bases; bases with no gene match: 3. CDR3 DNA: TGTGCCAGCAGTTTATCGGGGGGGTATGAGACCCAGTACTTC. Translated, it gives CASSLSGGYETQYF.

This chain joins TRBV7-3 and TRBJ1-6, with D possibly TRBD1 on 6 matching bases. Trimming left V 5 bases short and J 7 bases short, with 12 bases between. The length of the CDR3 is 14 residues. Germline loops: CDR1 SGHTA, CDR2 FQGTGA. CDR3: CASSVEGGNSPLHF. CDR3 in DNA: TGTGCCAGCAGCGTAGAGGGGGGGAATTCACCCCTCCACTTT.

Comment on this clone: The same CDR3 can be traced to other DNA sequences in this sample. The chain recombines TRBV3-1 (or the pseudogene TRBV3-2) with TRBJ1-2, with D unresolved. With 0 bases removed from V and 4 bases from J, the gap between germline ends came to 6 bases. CDR1 is LGHDT, CDR2 YNNKEL, per germline (reference sequence). This CDR3 spans 13 amino acids. The CDR3 sequence: CASSQDSVYGYTF. For the CDR3, the DNA is TGTGCCAGCAGCCAAGATTCAGTCTATGGCTACACCTTC.

A note on this clone: Its ends do not fully match the called genes, so a read error is possible. CDR3 sequence: CARSAGGGSRQFF. Written as DNA, the CDR3 is TGCGCCCGCAGCGCGGGGGGGGGCAGTCGGCAGTTCTTC. This chain uses TRBV4-1 with TRBJ2-1, with TRBD2 matching over 9 bases. Looked up from germline, CDR1 is MGHRA and CDR2 is YSYEKL. This CDR3 region has 13 residues.

Comments on this clone: Other DNA sequences in the same sample also yield this CDR3. The chain couples TRBV6-5 to TRBJ1-2; TRBD1 might be the D (5 bases). The CDR3 sequence is 13 residues long. V lost 0 bases to trimming and J lost 6 bases, with 8 bases between them. The germline gives CDR1 MNHEY, CDR2 SVGAGI. CDR3 in DNA: TGTGCCAGCAGTTACTCGGGGGGTGATGGCTACACCTTC. Its translation is CASSYSGGDGYTF.

This clone was observed once. The rearrangement uses TRBV6-5 and TRBJ1-6, with D possibly matching TRBD1 (5 bases). Germline V gene data show CDR1 as MNHEY and CDR2 as SVGAGI. V was pared by 4 bases and J by 9 bases, with 13 bases between. This CDR3 spans 14 amino acids. The CDR3 reads CASSSGTRGSPLHF. In nucleotides, the CDR3 is TGTGCCAGCAGTTCCGGGACTAGGGGTTCACCCCTCCACTTT.

This rearrangement joins TRBV19 to TRBJ2-1; TRBD2 matches at 14 bases. The trim removed 6 bases at V and 4 bases at J, leaving 2 bases unmatched. This CDR3 is built from 15 residues. The germline gives CDR1 LNHDA, CDR2 SQIVND (reference sequence). The CDR3 region is CASSRLAGGYNEQFF. In DNA form, the CDR3 reads TGTGCCAGTAGCAGACTAGCGGGGGGGTACAATGAGCAGTTCTTC. The variable domain in full, completed from reference TRBV19 and TRBJ2-1, reads DGGITQSPKYLFRKEGQNVTLSCEQNLNHDAMYWYRQDPGQGLRLIYYSQIVNDFQKGDIAEGYSVSREKKESFPLTVTSAQKNPTAFYLCASSRLAGGYNEQFFGPGTRLTVL.

This rearrangement joins TRBV4-3 to TRBJ2-1, with D hard to call. V lost 0 bases to trimming and J lost 4 bases, with 4 bases between them. From germline, CDR1 is LGHNA and CDR2 YSLEER. The CDR3 consists of 13 residues. The DNA of the CDR3 is TGCGCCAGCAGCCAAGACGAGTACAATGAGCAGTTCTTC. Its translation is CASSQDEYNEQFF.

The chain has TRBV27 and TRBJ1-1; TRBD1 is a possible D gene (6 bases). CDR1 MNHEY and CDR2 SMNVEV come from the germline V gene (reference sequence). The CDR3 has 13 residues. V dropped 7 bases and J dropped 1 base, with 10 bases sitting between them. The CDR3 bases are TGTGCCAGCAAGGGACATACGAACACTGAAGCTTTCTTT. Translation: CASKGHTNTEAFF.

The J gene is TRBJ1-5, the V gene TRBV7-9, with a weak D call TRBD1 (6 bases). Trimming left V 0 bases short and J 0 bases short, with 12 bases between. This CDR3 spans 17 amino acids. From germline, CDR1 is SEHNR and CDR2 FQNEAQ (reference sequence). CDR3 in amino acids: CASSLATGPYSNQPQHF. In DNA, the CDR3 is TGTGCCAGCAGCTTAGCAACAGGGCCTTATAGCAATCAGCCCCAGCATTTT. The complete variable domain, with remaining parts taken from reference TRBV7-9 and TRBJ1-5, reads DTGVSQNPRHKITKRGQNVTFRCDPISEHNRLYWYRQTLGQGPEFLTYFQNEAQLEKSRLLSDRFSAERPKGSFSTLEIQRTEQGDSAMYLCASSLATGPYSNQPQHFGDGTRLSIL.

The chain combines TRBV5-6 with TRBJ2-7; D may be TRBD1 (5 bases). The V gene's germline CDR1 is SGHDT and CDR2 YYEEEE. Trimming shortened V by 2 bases and J by 3 bases, and 12 bases separated the two germline ends. The CDR3 spans 14 residues. The DNA of the CDR3 is TGTGCCAGCAGCTTTCGTGCAGGGATCTACGAGCAGTACTTC. This codes for CASSFRAGIYEQYF.